There are many counts of the clone carrying this TCR beta chain. Its antigen is unknown. The data derive from a study of T-cell reconstitution after alpha-beta-depleted transplantation in children. Notes on the study in general: The main origin of T-cell counts and diversity one year after transplant was newly produced T cells.

J lost 4 bases, V lost 3 bases, and 3 bases had no gene match. The V gene's germline CDR1 is ENHRY and CDR2 SYGVKD. The CDR3 has 16 residues. Using unique molecular identifiers, the investigators prepared the TCRbeta library. TCRdb called the PCR reads again in MiXCR, with one record for every CDR3 protein. The sample contains 480,000 or so distinct CDR3 sequences, 8% to 11% of which appear only once. The source of this sequence is a child aged 2-9 years with inherited bone marrow failure, due to receive a stem cell transplant. The V call is TRBV10-3, the J call TRBJ2-3, with 14 bases fitting TRBD2. The specimen comprised PBMCs, sampled before TCRalphabeta/CD19-depleted stem cell transplant. For the CDR3, the DNA is TGTGCCATCAGTGACCCGGGACTAGCGGGGGCAGATACGCAGTATTTT. It codes for CAISDPGLAGADTQYF.